This is a list of T cell receptor beta chains from one sample in a study of technical replicates of blood from several donors. Produced via immunoSEQ multiplex PCR; TCRdb's table is partial and in-frame only. The table records about 73,000 clones, approximately 93% of them present only once. The specimen sequenced was T cells isolated from PBMCs. The receptors shown here come from a human donor in good health. CDR3s include the opening cysteine and the closing phenylalanine or tryptophan. D genes are given only for firm matches. Size is stated for part of the rows, as once, few or many counts, or as a class when the clone is expanded.

J: TRBJ1-3
size: -
D: -
V: TRBV11-2
DNA: TGTGCCAGCAGCTCGTCTAGGACTGGAAACACCATATATTTT
CDR3: CASSSSRTGNTIYF

J: TRBJ1-1
size: -
D: TRBD1
V: TRBV11-2
DNA: TGTGCCAGCAGCATCAGGGGGCCTAACACTGAAGCTTTCTTT
CDR3: CASSIRGPNTEAFF

J: TRBJ1-3
size: -
D: -
V: TRBV7-9
DNA: TGTGCCAGCAGCTTACCCGGAACGGGGAGGGCTGGAAACACCATATATTTT
CDR3: CASSLPGTGRAGNTIYF

J: TRBJ2-7
size: -
D: TRBD2
V: TRBV4-1
DNA: TGCGCCAGCAGCCACTTTAGCGGGAGCAGTTACGAGCAGTACTTC
CDR3: CASSHFSGSSYEQYF

J: TRBJ1-4
size: -
D: -
V: TRBV4-1
DNA: TGCGCCAGCAGCCAGTGGCGGAATGAAAAACTGTTTTTT
CDR3: CASSQWRNEKLFF

J: TRBJ1-2
size: -
D: -
V: TRBV18
DNA: TGTGCCAGCTCAACGGGACGCGGGATCTACGGCTACACCTTC
CDR3: CASSTGRGIYGYTF

J: TRBJ1-1
size: -
D: -
V: TRBV7-8
DNA: TGTGCCAGCAGCTTAGGACAGTACCCCGGAGCCACTGAAGCTTTCTTT
CDR3: CASSLGQYPGATEAFF

J: TRBJ1-5
size: -
D: TRBD1
V: TRBV18
DNA: TGTGCCAGCTCACGTCAGGGGGGTAGCAATCAGCCCCAGCATTTT
CDR3: CASSRQGGSNQPQHF

J: TRBJ2-7
size: -
D: -
V: TRBV9
DNA: TGTGCCAGCAGCGTATCAGGGGAGGGGGTCTACGAGCAGTACTTC
CDR3: CASSVSGEGVYEQYF

J: TRBJ2-1
size: once
D: TRBD2
V: TRBV5-8
DNA: TGTGCCAGCCTGATGGGGACTAGCGCTTACAATGAGCAGTTCTTC
CDR3: CASLMGTSAYNEQFF

J: TRBJ2-2
size: few
D: -
V: TRBV4-1
DNA: TGCGCCAGCAGCTCCTATAGGGACAAACTCACCGGGGAGCTGTTTTTT
CDR3: CASSSYRDKLTGELFF

J: TRBJ1-2
size: -
D: -
V: TRBV7-7
DNA: TGTGCCAGCAGCCAGGAGGGAAGATTGGTCTATGGCTACACCTTC
CDR3: CASSQEGRLVYGYTF

J: TRBJ1-1
size: -
D: -
V: TRBV30
DNA: TGTGCCTGGAGGGGGCAGGGGACTGAAGCTTTCTTT
CDR3: CAWRGQGTEAFF

J: TRBJ2-7
size: -
D: -
V: TRBV11-2
DNA: TGTGCCAGCAGCCGCGGACTTTACGAGCAGTACTTC
CDR3: CASSRGLYEQYF

J: TRBJ1-1
size: -
D: TRBD1
V: TRBV29-1
DNA: TGCAGCTTCCGGGACAGGGGGGTGAACACTGAAGCTTTCTTT
CDR3: CSFRDRGVNTEAFF

J: TRBJ2-7
size: -
D: TRBD2
V: TRBV7-2
DNA: TGTGCCAGCAGCGCTGCGGGACTAGTAAGCGAGCAGTACTTC
CDR3: CASSAAGLVSEQYF

J: TRBJ2-1
size: once
D: -
V: TRBV5-1
DNA: TGCGCCAGCAGCGGCGTGGGCTCCGCCGACAATGAGCAGTTCTTC
CDR3: CASSGVGSADNEQFF

J: TRBJ2-3
size: -
D: TRBD2
V: TRBV4-2
DNA: TGTGCCAGCAGCCAAGTTACTAGCGGGAGGGCCGGTACGCAGTATTTT
CDR3: CASSQVTSGRAGTQYF

J: TRBJ2-3
size: -
D: -
V: TRBV10-1
DNA: TGCGCCAGCAGTGATAGAAAAAGCACAGATACGCAGTATTTT
CDR3: CASSDRKSTDTQYF

J: TRBJ2-3
size: -
D: TRBD2
V: TRBV29-1
DNA: TGCAGCGTTTACGGGAGGGCCAGAGATACGCAGTATTTT
CDR3: CSVYGRARDTQYF

J: TRBJ2-7
size: once
D: TRBD1
V: TRBV5-6
DNA: TGTGCCAGCAGCTTTGAGACAGGGTTGGGCTACGAGCAGTACTTC
CDR3: CASSFETGLGYEQYF

J: TRBJ1-1
size: -
D: TRBD1
V: TRBV7-6
DNA: TGTGCCAGCAGCCTAATCGGGACAGACTTTACCGAAGCTTTCTTT
CDR3: CASSLIGTDFTEAFF

J: TRBJ2-2
size: -
D: -
V: TRBV19
DNA: TGTGCCAGTAGTTTCGGTCCCGGAGGGGCCGGGGAGCTGTTTTTT
CDR3: CASSFGPGGAGELFF

J: TRBJ1-2
size: -
D: TRBD1
V: TRBV28
DNA: TGTGCCAGCAGGACCGGGACAGGGGGCTATGGCTACACCTTC
CDR3: CASRTGTGGYGYTF

J: TRBJ1-5
size: once
D: -
V: TRBV9
DNA: TGTGCCAGCAGCGTATCAGGGGAAAGTAGTCAGCCCCAGCATTTT
CDR3: CASSVSGESSQPQHF

J: TRBJ2-1
size: once
D: -
V: TRBV5-1
DNA: TGCGCCAGCAGCTTGGTACGACTAAGCTCCTACAATGAGCAGTTCTTC
CDR3: CASSLVRLSSYNEQFF

J: TRBJ1-2
size: once
D: -
V: TRBV6-1
DNA: TGTGCCAGCAGTGAAGATACAGGAACGGGTGGGGGCTACACCTTC
CDR3: CASSEDTGTGGGYTF

J: TRBJ1-1
size: -
D: TRBD1
V: TRBV30
DNA: TGTGCCTGGAGCAGGGACAGGGGTCAAACTGAAGCTTTCTTT
CDR3: CAWSRDRGQTEAFF

J: TRBJ2-2
size: -
D: TRBD1
V: TRBV7-3
DNA: TGTGCCAGCAGCTCAGAACCGGGACAGGGAATCGGGGAGCTGTTTTTT
CDR3: CASSSEPGQGIGELFF

J: TRBJ2-2
size: -
D: TRBD2
V: TRBV25-1
DNA: TGTGCCTCCGGACTAGCGGGGGGGCCCGCCGGGGAGCTGTTTTTT
CDR3: CASGLAGGPAGELFF

J: TRBJ2-1
size: -
D: -
V: TRBV28
DNA: TGTGCCAGCTGGGGATGGACCCTAGCATATTCAAATGAGCAGTTCTTC
CDR3: CASWGWTLAYSNEQFF

J: TRBJ1-2
size: -
D: TRBD1
V: TRBV28
DNA: TGTGCCAGCAGTTTACCAGCAGGGGGCGCCGGCTACACCTTC
CDR3: CASSLPAGGAGYTF

J: TRBJ1-4
size: -
D: -
V: TRBV10-1
DNA: TGCGCCAGCAGTGGGTCGGCGGGGACTAATGAAAAACTGTTTTTT
CDR3: CASSGSAGTNEKLFF

J: TRBJ2-6
size: -
D: -
V: TRBV9
DNA: TGTGCCAGCAGCGTAGGGGGGCTCTCTGGGGCCAACGTCCTGACTTTC
CDR3: CASSVGGLSGANVLTF

J: TRBJ2-1
size: once
D: -
V: TRBV28
DNA: TGTGCCAGCAGCCCTCCAGGGACAACCTACAATGAGCAGTTCTTC
CDR3: CASSPPGTTYNEQFF

J: TRBJ2-3
size: -
D: -
V: TRBV9
DNA: TGTGCCAGCAGCGCCTCAGGGCACACAGATACGCAGTATTTT
CDR3: CASSASGHTDTQYF

J: TRBJ1-3
size: once
D: TRBD1
V: TRBV5-1
DNA: TGCGCCAGCAGCTTGGCGATGGGACAGGGGAAAGTCGGAAACACCATATATTTT
CDR3: CASSLAMGQGKVGNTIYF

J: TRBJ1-4
size: -
D: -
V: TRBV28
DNA: TGTGCCAGCAGTAATGTGAAGGGGCCTAATGAAAAACTGTTTTTT
CDR3: CASSNVKGPNEKLFF

J: TRBJ1-6
size: -
D: -
V: TRBV13
DNA: TGTGCCAGCAGCCTCAGGGTCGCTAATTCACCCCTCCACTTT
CDR3: CASSLRVANSPLHF

J: TRBJ2-7
size: -
D: TRBD2
V: TRBV27
DNA: TGTGCCAGCCGGGTTGGGCTAGCGGGAAATAACGAGCAGTACTTC
CDR3: CASRVGLAGNNEQYF

J: TRBJ2-1
size: -
D: TRBD2
V: TRBV6-1
DNA: TGTGCCAGCAGCGAAGGACTAGCGGGGGGGTTTACAATGAGCCAGTTCTTC
CDR3: CASSEGLAGGFTMSQFF

J: TRBJ2-3
size: -
D: -
V: TRBV7-2
DNA: TGTGCCAGCAGCCCCTCCCGTACTAGCACAGATACGCAGTATTTT
CDR3: CASSPSRTSTDTQYF

J: TRBJ1-1
size: -
D: -
V: TRBV19
DNA: TGTGCCAGTAGCCCGACAGGGAACACTGAAGCTTTCTTT
CDR3: CASSPTGNTEAFF

J: TRBJ1-5
size: -
D: -
V: TRBV5-6
DNA: TGTGCCAGCAGCCTAACCGGGTCTAACCAGCCCCAGCATTTT
CDR3: CASSLTGSNQPQHF

J: TRBJ1-4
size: -
D: -
V: TRBV28
DNA: TGTGCCAGCACCAGAGGTGGAATGAATCAACTGTTTTTT
CDR3: CASTRGGMNQLFF

J: TRBJ2-7
size: -
D: TRBD1
V: TRBV19
DNA: TGTGCCAGTAGTTTAGGACTGACAGGGACATACGAGCAGTACTTC
CDR3: CASSLGLTGTYEQYF

J: TRBJ1-1
size: -
D: -
V: TRBV11-1
DNA: TGTGCCAGCAGCTTAGGTCCCAGGCCGAACACTGAAGCTTTCTTT
CDR3: CASSLGPRPNTEAFF

J: TRBJ2-7
size: -
D: -
V: TRBV6-5
DNA: TGTGCCAGCAGTTACTCGGCGGTTGGCGACGAGCAGTACTTC
CDR3: CASSYSAVGDEQYF

J: TRBJ1-5
size: few
D: -
V: TRBV4-1
DNA: TGCGCCAGCAGCCCCTTACCCCGAGGACAGAGCAATCAGCCCCAGCATTTT
CDR3: CASSPLPRGQSNQPQHF

J: TRBJ1-2
size: -
D: -
V: TRBV4-1
DNA: TGCGCCAGCAGCCAAACCAATTCCGGAGATGGCTACACCTTC
CDR3: CASSQTNSGDGYTF

J: TRBJ1-5
size: once
D: TRBD1
V: TRBV5-1
DNA: TGCGCCAGCAGCTTGGGACAGGGACTTGGTCAGCCCCAGCATTTT
CDR3: CASSLGQGLGQPQHF

J: TRBJ1-4
size: -
D: -
V: TRBV27
DNA: TGTGCCAGCAGTTCCCCAGGGGAGAATAATGAAAAACTGTTTTTT
CDR3: CASSSPGENNEKLFF

J: TRBJ2-7
size: -
D: -
V: TRBV29-1
DNA: TGCAGCGTTGATTGGCAGGGAAACGAGCAGTACTTC
CDR3: CSVDWQGNEQYF

J: TRBJ1-2
size: once
D: -
V: TRBV11-2
DNA: TGTGCCAGCAGCCTCACTCGCAGGGAGGTCTATGGCTACACCTTC
CDR3: CASSLTRREVYGYTF

J: TRBJ1-2
size: -
D: -
V: TRBV25-1
DNA: TGTGCCAGCACTCCCAGGGAAAACTATGGCTACACCTTC
CDR3: CASTPRENYGYTF

J: TRBJ2-5
size: -
D: -
V: TRBV28
DNA: TGTGCCAGCAGTTTGGCTAGCGCGGAGACCCAGTACTTC
CDR3: CASSLASAETQYF

J: TRBJ1-2
size: -
D: TRBD1
V: TRBV6-5
DNA: TGTGCCAGCAGGCCCGGACAGGGGTATGGCTACACCTTC
CDR3: CASRPGQGYGYTF

J: TRBJ1-2
size: -
D: TRBD1
V: TRBV6-6
DNA: TGTGCCATTAACACGGGACAGGGCTATGGCTACACCTTC
CDR3: CAINTGQGYGYTF

J: TRBJ2-3
size: once
D: TRBD1
V: TRBV28
DNA: TGTGCCAGCAGTCAATACAGGGGGAGCACAGATACGCAGTATTTT
CDR3: CASSQYRGSTDTQYF